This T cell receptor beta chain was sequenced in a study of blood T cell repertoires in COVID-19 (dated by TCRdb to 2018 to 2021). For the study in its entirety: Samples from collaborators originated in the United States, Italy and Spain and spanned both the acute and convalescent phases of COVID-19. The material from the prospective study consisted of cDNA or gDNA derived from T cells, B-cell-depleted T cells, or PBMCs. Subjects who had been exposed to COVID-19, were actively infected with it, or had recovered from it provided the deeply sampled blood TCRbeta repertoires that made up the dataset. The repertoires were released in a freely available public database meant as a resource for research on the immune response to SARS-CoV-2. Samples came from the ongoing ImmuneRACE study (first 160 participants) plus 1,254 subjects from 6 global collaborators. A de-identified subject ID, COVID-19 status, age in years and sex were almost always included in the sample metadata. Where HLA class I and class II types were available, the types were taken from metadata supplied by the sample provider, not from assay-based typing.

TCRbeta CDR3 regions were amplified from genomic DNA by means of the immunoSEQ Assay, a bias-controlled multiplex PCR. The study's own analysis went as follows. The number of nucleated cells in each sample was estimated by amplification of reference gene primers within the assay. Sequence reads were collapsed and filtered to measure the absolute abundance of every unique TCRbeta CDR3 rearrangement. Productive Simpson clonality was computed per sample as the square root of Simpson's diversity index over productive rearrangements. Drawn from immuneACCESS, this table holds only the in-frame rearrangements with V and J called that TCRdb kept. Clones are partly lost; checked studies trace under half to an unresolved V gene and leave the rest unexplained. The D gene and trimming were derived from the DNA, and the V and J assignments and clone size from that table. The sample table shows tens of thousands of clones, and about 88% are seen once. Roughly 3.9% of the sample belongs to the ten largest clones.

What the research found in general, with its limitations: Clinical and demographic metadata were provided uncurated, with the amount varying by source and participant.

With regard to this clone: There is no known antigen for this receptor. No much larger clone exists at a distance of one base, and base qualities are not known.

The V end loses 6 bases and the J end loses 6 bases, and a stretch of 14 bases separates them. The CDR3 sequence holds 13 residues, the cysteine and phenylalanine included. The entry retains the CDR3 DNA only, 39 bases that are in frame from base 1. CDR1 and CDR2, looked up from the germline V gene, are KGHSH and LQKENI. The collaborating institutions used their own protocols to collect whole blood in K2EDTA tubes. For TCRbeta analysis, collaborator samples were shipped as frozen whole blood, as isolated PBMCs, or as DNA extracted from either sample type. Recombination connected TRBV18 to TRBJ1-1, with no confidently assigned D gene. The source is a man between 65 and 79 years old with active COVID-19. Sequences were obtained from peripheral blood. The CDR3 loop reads CASSHGVGAEAFF. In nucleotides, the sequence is TGTGCCAGCTCCCACGGGGTGGGTGCTGAAGCTTTCTTT.